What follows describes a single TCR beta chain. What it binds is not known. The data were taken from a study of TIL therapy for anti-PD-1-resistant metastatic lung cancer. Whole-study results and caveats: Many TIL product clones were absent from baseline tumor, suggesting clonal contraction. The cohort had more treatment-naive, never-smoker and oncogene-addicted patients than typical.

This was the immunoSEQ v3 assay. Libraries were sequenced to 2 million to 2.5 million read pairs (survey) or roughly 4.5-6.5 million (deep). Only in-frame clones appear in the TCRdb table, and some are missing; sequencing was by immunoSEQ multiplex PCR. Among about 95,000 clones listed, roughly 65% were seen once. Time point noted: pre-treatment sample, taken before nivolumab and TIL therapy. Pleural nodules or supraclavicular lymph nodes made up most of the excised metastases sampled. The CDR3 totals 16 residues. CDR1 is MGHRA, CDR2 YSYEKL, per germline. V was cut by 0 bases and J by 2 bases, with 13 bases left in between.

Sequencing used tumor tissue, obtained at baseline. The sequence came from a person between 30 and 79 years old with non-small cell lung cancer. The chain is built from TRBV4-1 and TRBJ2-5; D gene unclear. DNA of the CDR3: TGCGCCAGCAGCCAAGATTTGACTTTACTTCAAGAGACCCAGTACTTC. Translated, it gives CASSQDLTLLQETQYF.